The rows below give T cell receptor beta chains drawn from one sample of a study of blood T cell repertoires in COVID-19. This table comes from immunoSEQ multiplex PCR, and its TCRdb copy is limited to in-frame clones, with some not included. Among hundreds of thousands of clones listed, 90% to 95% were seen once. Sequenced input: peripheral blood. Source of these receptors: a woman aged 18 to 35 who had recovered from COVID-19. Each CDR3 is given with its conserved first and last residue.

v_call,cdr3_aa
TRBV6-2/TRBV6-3,CASSQGRADYSGWTDTQYF
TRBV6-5,CASSGTANYGYTF
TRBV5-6,CASSLPLARGYNEQFF
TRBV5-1,CASSLSFAASTMNTEAFF
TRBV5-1,CASSYSSQETQYF
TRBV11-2,CASSLGSEGANVLTF
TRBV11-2,CASSFWDTYNEQFF
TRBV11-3,CASSRAGLVQFF
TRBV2,CASSTGAHNEQFF
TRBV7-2,CASSFQVTDDTEAFF
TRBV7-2,CASSLGTSGTSYNEQFF
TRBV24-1,CATSDFTPHGGATDTQYF
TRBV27,CASSTGLGGGNEQFF
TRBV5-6,CASSLRWRDYIDEQFF
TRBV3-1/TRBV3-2,CASSHRGHHPTEAFF
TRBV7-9,CASSLGPGQAGYTF
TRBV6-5,CASRDHGRSHNEQFF
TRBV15,CATGARRGNQPQHF
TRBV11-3,CASRAGVTIPDTQYF
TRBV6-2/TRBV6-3,CASSFGTSNYNEQFF
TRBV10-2,CASTRDNYNEQFF
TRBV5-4,CASSLEGGSGSYNEQFF
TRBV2,CASNRGRITDTQYF
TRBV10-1,CASSESAGRLNTEAFF
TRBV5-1,CASSLAAGGGETQYF
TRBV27,CASSPTHRWPSSGNTIYF
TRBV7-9,CASSLVLVRRDPVHNEQFF
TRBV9,CASSVAGGNTDTQYF
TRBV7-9,CASSLVLQGADNEQFF
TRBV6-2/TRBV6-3,CASSYSRNTIYF
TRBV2,CASKRDRAFTDTQYF
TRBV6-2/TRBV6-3,CASSYPGEVEKLFF
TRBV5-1,CASSLGLAGIETQYF
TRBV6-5,CASHMASGRDTQYF
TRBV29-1,CSVGGRAPDTQYF
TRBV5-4,CASSTGTSGRADTQYF
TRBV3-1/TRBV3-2,CASSRADIGSGELFF
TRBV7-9,CASSYLGQGPYGYTF
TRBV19,CASSIAVTDTQYF
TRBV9,CASSFFGGTYNYGYTF
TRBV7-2,CASSSPPGLAGGWQETQYF
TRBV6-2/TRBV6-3,CASSYSGGSLTGELFF
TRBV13,CASSLGGREWQPQHF
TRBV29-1,CSATGTDRAGELFF
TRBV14,CASSLGTPSGNTIYF
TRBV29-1,CSVEYLGRGKTQYF
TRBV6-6,CASSPAAGDAETQYF
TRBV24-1,CAASGSVYNEQFF
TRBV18,CASSPQGATNEKLFF
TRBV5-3,CARSPRNGQPQHF
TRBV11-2,CASSLGPDRTDTQYF
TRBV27,CASSLDHKKRHNEQFF
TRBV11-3,CASSLGKKTTYNEQFF